The source of this TCR beta chain is a study of blood T cell repertoires in COVID-19. Study-level information: Sites in the United States, Italy and Spain provided acute and convalescent COVID-19 samples.

Trimming stripped 4 bases from V and 1 base from J, with 17 bases between. The CDR3 covers 17 residues. Enrolment of Seattle patients took place during active infection, and they were followed longitudinally. Original processing methods: Counts of nucleated cells, estimated from reference gene primer amplification, were obtained. Clones were read by immunoSEQ multiplex PCR, and TCRdb kept only the in-frame ones, dropping some. V and J calls plus clone size are reproduced from that table; the DNA served to infer D and trimming. Of approximately 290,000 clones listed, about 80% are singletons. The sequencing sample was made of peripheral blood. J is TRBJ1-5 and V is TRBV23-1; D possibly corresponds to TRBD1 (5 bases). TRBV23-1 is an open reading frame whose function is uncertain. The sequence derives from a person in their 70s with COVID-19, enrolled during active disease. The CDR3 spells CASSREVGLRSNQPQHF. In DNA form, the CDR3 reads TGCGCCAGCAGTCGGGAGGTGGGACTTCGGAGCAATCAGCCCCAGCATTTT.